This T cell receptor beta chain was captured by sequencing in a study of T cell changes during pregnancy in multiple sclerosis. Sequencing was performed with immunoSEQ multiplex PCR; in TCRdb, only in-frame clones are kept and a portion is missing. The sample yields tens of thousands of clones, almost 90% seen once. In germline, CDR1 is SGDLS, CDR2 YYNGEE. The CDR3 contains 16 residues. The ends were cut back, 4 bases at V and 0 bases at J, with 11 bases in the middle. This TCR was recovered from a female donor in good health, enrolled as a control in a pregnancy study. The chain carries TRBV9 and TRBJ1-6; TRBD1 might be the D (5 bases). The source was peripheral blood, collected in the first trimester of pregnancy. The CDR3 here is CASSPDSLSYNSPLHF. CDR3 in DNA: TGTGCCAGCAGCCCTGACAGCCTCTCCTATAATTCACCCCTCCACTTT.